These 20 T cell receptor beta chains share one sample of origin, sequenced in a study of long-term antiretroviral therapy in people with HIV. Sequencing relied on immunoSEQ assay v3.0, run at survey level. Sequencing was performed with immunoSEQ multiplex PCR; in TCRdb, only in-frame clones are kept and a portion is missing. Of 15,000 to 20,000 clones listed, around 84% were seen once; the top ten hold nearly 8%. The specimen was unsorted PBMCs, collected 0.9 years after starting antiretroviral therapy. The receptor source for this set is a man aged 18 to 29 with HIV.

The gene calls are TRBV5-5 and TRBJ1-2; a weak D match, TRBD1 (6 bases). CDR1 and CDR2 (germline): SGHKS, YYEKEE (reference sequence). This CDR3 comprises 17 residues. V lost 0 bases to trimming and J lost 0 bases, with 15 bases between them. The CDR3 reads CASSLGPQGLANYGYTF. CDR3 nucleotides: TGTGCCAGCAGCTTGGGGCCGCAGGGGCTAGCTAACTATGGCTACACCTTC.

In DNA, the CDR3 is TGTGCCAGCAGATCAGGGACAGGGGTCTTGAACACCGGGGAGCTGTTTTTT. This sequence encodes CASRSGTGVLNTGELFF. This chain links TRBV27 with TRBJ2-2, with 10 nucleotides matching TRBD1. Trimming at V came to 6 bases and at J to 1 base, leaving 8 bases not matched to a gene. Germline V gives CDR1 MNHEY, CDR2 SMNVEV (reference sequence). CDR3 length equals 17 residues.

The rearrangement links TRBV6-5 to TRBJ1-6; D perhaps matches TRBD1 (5 bases). The germline CDR1 and CDR2 sequences are MNHEY and SVGAGI. The ends were cut back, 6 bases at V and 4 bases at J, with 13 bases in the middle. The CDR3 has 15 residues. CDR3 sequence: CASRPARAYNSPLHF. CDR3 bases: TGTGCCAGCAGACCCGCCAGGGCGTATAATTCACCCCTCCACTTT.

The chain is built from TRBV28 and TRBJ1-6; 10 bases match TRBD1. Trimming removed 3 bases from V and 6 bases from J; junction bases left unmatched: 2. Germline V CDR1 and CDR2: MDHEN, SYDVKM. The CDR3 consists of 15 residues. The CDR3 spells CASSFGDRGNSPLHF. The CDR3 coding sequence is TGTGCCAGCAGTTTTGGGGACAGGGGTAATTCACCCCTCCACTTT.

This rearrangement joins TRBV4-1 to TRBJ1-5; a weak D match, TRBD1 (6 bases). CDR3 size: 17 residues. Trimming shortened V by 1 base and J by 3 bases, and 16 bases separated the two germline ends. Germline V gene sequence: CDR1 MGHRA, CDR2 YSYEKL. Here the CDR3 reads CASSQGLNREFNQPQHF. The CDR3 DNA follows: TGCGCCAGCAGCCAAGGGCTCAACAGGGAGTTCAATCAGCCCCAGCATTTT.

The V and J genes are TRBV7-9 and TRBJ2-1; 8 positions match TRBD2. The V gene end was trimmed by 2 bases and the J gene end by 3 bases; junction bases not matched to a gene: 3. Germline V gene data show CDR1 as SEHNR and CDR2 as FQNEAQ (reference sequence). There are 15 residues in the CDR3. CDR3 sequence (DNA): TGTGCCAGCAGCTTAACACTAGCGGTCTACAATGAGCAGTTCTTC. Protein sequence: CASSLTLAVYNEQFF.

This chain uses TRBV9 with TRBJ2-3, with D perhaps TRBD1 (5 bases). V dropped 0 bases and J dropped 6 bases, with 32 bases sitting between them. The germline V gene has CDR1 SGDLS and CDR2 YYNGEE. CDR3 length: 21 amino acids. The CDR3 reads CASSVALGQGFSGPIGDTQYF. CDR3 coding DNA: TGTGCCAGCAGCGTAGCTCTGGGTCAGGGTTTTTCTGGGCCCATAGGGGATACGCAGTATTTT.

This clone was observed a handful of times. V is TRBV19 and J is TRBJ1-5, with D maybe TRBD1 (5 bases). The germline V gene has CDR1 LNHDA and CDR2 SQIVND (reference sequence). Trimming left V 5 bases short and J 4 bases short, with 18 bases between. The CDR3 sequence is 16 residues long. The CDR3 coding sequence is TGTGCCAGTAGTGGGGCCCCGGGACTGCTAAATCAGCCCCAGCATTTT. Its translation is CASSGAPGLLNQPQHF. Filled out from reference TRBV19 and TRBJ1-5, the complete variable domain reads DGGITQSPKYLFRKEGQNVTLSCEQNLNHDAMYWYRQDPGQGLRLIYYSQIVNDFQKGDIAEGYSVSREKKESFPLTVTSAQKNPTAFYLCASSGAPGLLNQPQHFGDGTRLSIL.

This sequence joins TRBV9 and TRBJ1-6; D is perhaps TRBD1 (6 bases). The CDR3 runs 14 residues. V was clipped by 3 bases and J by 10 bases, with 14 bases between them. CDR1 and CDR2 from the germline V gene are SGDLS and YYNGEE. CDR3 loop: CASSAEGVWSPLHF. CDR3 DNA: TGTGCCAGCAGCGCGGAGGGGGTTTGGTCACCCCTCCACTTT.

Only a few counts were recorded for this clone. The V and J genes are TRBV5-4 and TRBJ1-2; the D gene is possibly TRBD1 (5 bases). Trimming shortened V by 6 bases and J by 6 bases, and 24 bases separated the two germline ends. The CDR3 sequence is 16 residues long. Germline CDR1 is SGHNT and CDR2 is YYREEE (reference sequence). The CDR3 nucleotides read TGTGCCAGCATCCATTGGGGCCCCCTTGGTTGGGATGGCTACACCTTC. Protein: CASIHWGPLGWDGYTF.

This chain joins TRBV11-2 and TRBJ2-1, with 7 positions matching TRBD2. Trimming cost V 5 bases and J 0 bases; bases outside gene matches: 4. The CDR3 sequence is 15 residues long. CDR1 is SGHAT, CDR2 FQNNGV, per germline. The CDR3 loop reads CASSPGGSSYNEQFF. CDR3 sequence (DNA): TGTGCCAGCAGCCCCGGGGGGAGCTCCTACAATGAGCAGTTCTTC.

In its sample, this clone was seen a few times. The chain carries TRBV7-9 and TRBJ2-7; D not certain. This CDR3 region has 13 residues. CDR1 and CDR2 from the germline V gene are SEHNR and FQNEAQ (reference sequence). V was cut by 4 bases and J by 5 bases, with 12 bases left in between. DNA for the CDR3: TGTGCCAGCAGCTCCCAGCTCGGAAACGAGCAGTACGTC. Residues: CASSSQLGNEQYV.

The V and J genes are TRBV4-1 and TRBJ1-2; D is undetermined. This CDR3 has 13 residues. Germline assignment: CDR1 MGHRA and CDR2 YSYEKL. Trimming took off 0 bases at V and 1 base at J, with 3 bases between the two ends. CDR3 loop: CASSQDLNYGYTF. DNA of the CDR3: TGCGCCAGCAGCCAAGATCTTAACTATGGCTACACCTTC.

V usage is TRBV19 and J usage is TRBJ1-1, with TRBD1 as a possible D gene (6 bases). The CDR3 is made up of 14 amino acids. Germline V gene sequence: CDR1 LNHDA, CDR2 SQIVND (reference sequence). The V end was cut by 8 bases, the J end by 2 bases, with 15 bases between. Written as DNA, the CDR3 is TGTGCCAGTGGGGCGGGGGACACTAACACTGAAGCTTTCTTT. Its translation: CASGAGDTNTEAFF.

This sequence joins TRBV7-9 and TRBJ2-1; 7 nucleotides align to TRBD1. The CDR3 length is 14 residues. J lost 5 bases, V lost 5 bases, and 6 bases had no gene match. From germline, CDR1 is SEHNR and CDR2 FQNEAQ (reference sequence). The CDR3 sequence: CASSNLDRDNEQFF. The CDR3, as DNA: TGTGCCAGCAGCAATCTCGACAGGGACAATGAGCAGTTCTTC.

V gene TRBV2 combines with J gene TRBJ2-1; 7 nucleotides align to TRBD2. The junction had 17 bases not matched to a gene; V was cut back by 3 bases and J by 9 bases. Germline loops: CDR1 SNHLY, CDR2 FYNNEI. This CDR3 is built from 17 residues. In DNA form, the CDR3 reads TGTGCCAGCAGTGACACCCCGCGGGCTAGCGGAGCCAGTGAGCAGTTCTTC. Translated: CASSDTPRASGASEQFF.

The rearrangement joins TRBV19 to TRBJ1-4, with D unclear. CDR1 is LNHDA, CDR2 SQIVND, per germline (reference sequence). This CDR3 has 15 amino acids. The V end lost 0 bases, the J end lost 7 bases, and 12 bases lay between the germline ends. The CDR3 DNA reads as TGTGCCAGTAGTATAGACGGGGATGCGGGTGAAAAACTGTTTTTT. Encoded protein: CASSIDGDAGEKLFF.

V is TRBV9 and J is TRBJ1-2, with D uncertain. The length of the CDR3 is 13 residues. The germline gives CDR1 SGDLS, CDR2 YYNGEE. V dropped 1 base and J dropped 1 base, with 5 bases sitting between them. The DNA of the CDR3 is TGTGCCAGCAGCGTAAACTATAACTATGGCTACACCTTC. It specifies CASSVNYNYGYTF.

V usage is TRBV7-6 and J usage is TRBJ1-1; no clear D. This CDR3 spans 16 amino acids. V was shortened by 1 base and J by 1 base, with 13 bases between the two germline ends. Germline V gene sequence: CDR1 SGHVS, CDR2 FNYEAQ. The CDR3 protein is CASSLGRREGNTEAFF. The CDR3 region has the DNA TGTGCCAGCAGCTTAGGTAGGCGAGAGGGGAACACTGAAGCTTTCTTT.

The rearrangement joins TRBV5-4 to TRBJ1-2; D gene uncertain. V was pared by 0 bases and J by 0 bases, with 9 bases between. The CDR3 is 15 residues long. Germline-derived CDR1 and CDR2 are SGHNT and YYREEE (reference sequence). CDR3 loop: CASSLERVANYGYTF. CDR3 coding DNA: TGTGCCAGCAGCTTGGAGCGGGTAGCTAACTATGGCTACACCTTC.